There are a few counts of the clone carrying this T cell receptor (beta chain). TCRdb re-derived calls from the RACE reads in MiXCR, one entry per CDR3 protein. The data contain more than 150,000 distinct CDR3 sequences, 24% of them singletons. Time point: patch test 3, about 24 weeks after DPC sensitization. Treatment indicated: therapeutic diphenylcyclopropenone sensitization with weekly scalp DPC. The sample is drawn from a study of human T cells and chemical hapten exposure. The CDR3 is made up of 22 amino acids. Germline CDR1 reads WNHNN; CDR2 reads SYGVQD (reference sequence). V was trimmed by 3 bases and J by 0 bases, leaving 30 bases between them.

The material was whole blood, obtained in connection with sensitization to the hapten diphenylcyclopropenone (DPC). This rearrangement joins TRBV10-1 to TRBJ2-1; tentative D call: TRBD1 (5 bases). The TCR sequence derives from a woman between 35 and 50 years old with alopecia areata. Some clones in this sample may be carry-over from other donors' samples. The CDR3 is CASSEGQPQINLAKSSYNEQFF. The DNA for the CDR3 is TGCGCCAGCAGTGAAGGACAACCGCAAATCAATCTGGCTAAAAGCTCCTACAATGAGCAGTTCTTC.